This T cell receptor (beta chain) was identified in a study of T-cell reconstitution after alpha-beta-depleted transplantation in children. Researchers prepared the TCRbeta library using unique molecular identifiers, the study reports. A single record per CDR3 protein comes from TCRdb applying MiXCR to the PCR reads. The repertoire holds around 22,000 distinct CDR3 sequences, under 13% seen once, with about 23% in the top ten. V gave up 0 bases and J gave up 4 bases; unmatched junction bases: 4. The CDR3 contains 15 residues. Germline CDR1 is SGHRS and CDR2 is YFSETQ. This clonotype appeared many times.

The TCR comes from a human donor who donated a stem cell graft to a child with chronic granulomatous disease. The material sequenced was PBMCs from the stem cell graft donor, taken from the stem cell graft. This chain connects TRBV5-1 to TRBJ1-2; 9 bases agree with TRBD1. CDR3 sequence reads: CASSLAATGGYGYTF. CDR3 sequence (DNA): TGCGCCAGCAGCTTGGCCGCGACAGGGGGCTATGGCTACACCTTC.